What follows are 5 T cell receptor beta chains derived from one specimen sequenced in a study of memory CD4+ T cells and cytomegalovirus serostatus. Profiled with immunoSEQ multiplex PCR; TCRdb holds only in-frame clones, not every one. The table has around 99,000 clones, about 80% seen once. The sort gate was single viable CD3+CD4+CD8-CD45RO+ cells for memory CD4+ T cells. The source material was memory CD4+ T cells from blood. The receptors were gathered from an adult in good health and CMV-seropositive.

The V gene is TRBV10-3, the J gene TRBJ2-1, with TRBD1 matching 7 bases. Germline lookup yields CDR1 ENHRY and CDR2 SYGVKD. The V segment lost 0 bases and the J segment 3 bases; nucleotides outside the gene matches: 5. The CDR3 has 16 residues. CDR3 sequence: CAISESTGRVYNEQFF. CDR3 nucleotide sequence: TGTGCCATCAGTGAGTCGACAGGGAGAGTCTACAATGAGCAGTTCTTC.

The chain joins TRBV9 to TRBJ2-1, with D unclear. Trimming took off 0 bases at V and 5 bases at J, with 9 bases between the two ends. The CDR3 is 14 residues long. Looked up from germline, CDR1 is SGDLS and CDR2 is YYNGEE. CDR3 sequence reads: CASSVGIAHNEQFF. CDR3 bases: TGTGCCAGCAGCGTAGGGATAGCCCACAATGAGCAGTTCTTC. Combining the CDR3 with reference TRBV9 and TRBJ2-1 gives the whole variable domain DSGVTQTPKHLITATGQRVTLRCSPRSGDLSVYWYQQSLDQGLQFLIQYYNGEERAKGNILERFSAQQFPDLHSELNLSSLELGDSALYFCASSVGIAHNEQFFGPGTRLTVL.

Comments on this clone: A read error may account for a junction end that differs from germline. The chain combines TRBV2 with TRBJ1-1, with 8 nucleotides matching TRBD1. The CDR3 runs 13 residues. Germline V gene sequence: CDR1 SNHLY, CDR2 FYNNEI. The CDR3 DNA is TGTGCCAGCAGTGAAGGGGGACAGGAGGGCACAAACTTT. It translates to CASSEGGQEGTNF.

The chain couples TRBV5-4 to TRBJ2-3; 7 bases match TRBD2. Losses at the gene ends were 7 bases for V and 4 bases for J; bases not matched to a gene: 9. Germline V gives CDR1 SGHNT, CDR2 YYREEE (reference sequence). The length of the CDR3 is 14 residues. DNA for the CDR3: TGTGCCAGCGCCTCTACTAGCGACTCAGATACGCAGTATTTT. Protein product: CASASTSDSDTQYF.

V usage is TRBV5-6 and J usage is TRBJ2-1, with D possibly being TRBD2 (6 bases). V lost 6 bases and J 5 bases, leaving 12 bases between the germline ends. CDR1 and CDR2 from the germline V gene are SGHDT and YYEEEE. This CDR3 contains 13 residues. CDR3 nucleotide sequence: TGTGCCAGCACCCATTTAGCGGACAATGAGCAGTTCTTC. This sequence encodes CASTHLADNEQFF.